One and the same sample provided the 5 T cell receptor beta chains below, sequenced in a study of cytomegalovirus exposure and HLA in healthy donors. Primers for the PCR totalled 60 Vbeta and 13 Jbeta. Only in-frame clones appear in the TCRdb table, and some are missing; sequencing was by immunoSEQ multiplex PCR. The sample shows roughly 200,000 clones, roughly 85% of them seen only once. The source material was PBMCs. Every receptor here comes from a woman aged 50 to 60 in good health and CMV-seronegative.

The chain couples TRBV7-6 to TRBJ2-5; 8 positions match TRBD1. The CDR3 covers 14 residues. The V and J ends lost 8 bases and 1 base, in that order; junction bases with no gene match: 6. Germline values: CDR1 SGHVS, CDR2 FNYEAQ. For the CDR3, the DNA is TGTGCCAGCCAGACAGGGGTCTTCCAAGAGACCCAGTACTTC. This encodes CASQTGVFQETQYF.

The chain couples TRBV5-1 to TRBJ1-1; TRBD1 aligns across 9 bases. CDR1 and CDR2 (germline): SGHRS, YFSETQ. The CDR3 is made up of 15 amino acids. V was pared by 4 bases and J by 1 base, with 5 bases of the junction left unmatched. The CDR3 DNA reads TGCGCCAGCAGCCTTCGGACAGGGGAGAACACTGAAGCTTTCTTT. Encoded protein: CASSLRTGENTEAFF.

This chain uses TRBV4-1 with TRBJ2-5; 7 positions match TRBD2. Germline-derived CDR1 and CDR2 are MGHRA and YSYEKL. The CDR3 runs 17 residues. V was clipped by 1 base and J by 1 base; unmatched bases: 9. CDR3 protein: CASSQVGRGGSQETQYF. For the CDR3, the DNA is TGCGCCAGCAGCCAAGTTGGGCGGGGCGGGAGCCAAGAGACCCAGTACTTC.

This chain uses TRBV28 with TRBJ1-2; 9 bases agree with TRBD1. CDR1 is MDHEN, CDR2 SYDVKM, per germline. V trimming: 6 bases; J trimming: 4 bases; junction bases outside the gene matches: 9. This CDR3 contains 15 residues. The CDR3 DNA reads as TGTGCCAGCAGCTCTACAGGGGGCTGGAGCTATGGCTACACCTTC. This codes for CASSSTGGWSYGYTF.

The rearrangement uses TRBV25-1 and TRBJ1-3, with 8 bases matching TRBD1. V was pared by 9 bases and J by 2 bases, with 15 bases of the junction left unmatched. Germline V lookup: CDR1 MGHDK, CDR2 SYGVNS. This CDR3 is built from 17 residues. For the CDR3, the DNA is TGTGCCAGTAGAGGACAGGGATTGCGGGCTGCTGGAAACACCATATATTTT. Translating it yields CASRGQGLRAAGNTIYF.